The rows below give T cell receptor beta chains drawn from one sample of a study of shared clonotypes between healthy human individuals. Here immunoSEQ multiplex PCR was the method, and the copy in TCRdb shows in-frame clones only, minus some. The repertoire holds about 580,000 clones, with roughly 98% as singletons. Sequencing used naive CD8+ T cells sorted from blood. The receptors here all came from a man younger than 40 in good health. CDR3s include the opening cysteine and the closing phenylalanine or tryptophan. A D gene is named only where the DNA matches it firmly. A clone size is listed for some rows: how often the clone was seen (once, few, many), or a class if it is expanded.

CASSLEVQGVMNEQFF	TGTGCCAGCAGCTTAGAGGTCCAGGGGGTTATGAATGAGCAGTTCTTC	TRBV11-2	NA	TRBJ2-1	TRBD1
CASSQFGDNEQFF	TGCGCCAGCAGCCAATTTGGGGACAATGAGCAGTTCTTC	TRBV4-1	NA	TRBJ2-1	NA
CASSPRLEGAVDEKLFF	TGTGCCAGCAGTCCCCGTTTAGAGGGGGCGGTGGATGAAAAACTGTTTTTT	TRBV28	NA	TRBJ1-4	TRBD1
CASSFSLLGGGGELFF	TGTGCCAGCAGCTTCTCCCTACTAGGGGGTGGCGGGGAGCTGTTTTTT	TRBV7-6	NA	TRBJ2-2	NA
CASGVKGLLGYTF	TGTGCCAGCGGAGTCAAAGGGCTCCTTGGCTACACCTTC	TRBV27	NA	TRBJ1-2	NA
CASAPIAEREKDTQYF	TGTGCCAGCGCTCCGATAGCGGAGCGGGAGAAGGATACGCAGTATTTT	TRBV7-2	once	TRBJ2-3	TRBD2
CASKGTPIYEQYF	TGTGCCAGCAAAGGGACACCAATCTACGAGCAGTACTTC	TRBV6-6	NA	TRBJ2-7	NA
CASNGQGGGHEQFF	TGTGCCAGCAACGGACAGGGAGGGGGGCATGAGCAGTTCTTC	TRBV6-6	NA	TRBJ2-1	NA
CASSPRLAEITGELFF	TGTGCCAGCAGTCCAAGACTAGCGGAGATAACCGGGGAGCTGTTTTTT	TRBV2	NA	TRBJ2-2	TRBD2
CASSLEAGVTYEQYF	TGTGCCAGCAGCTTAGAAGCGGGAGTCACCTACGAGCAGTACTTC	TRBV7-3	NA	TRBJ2-7	TRBD2
CASSYGFGGTEAFF	TGTGCCAGCAGTTACGGGTTCGGCGGTACTGAAGCTTTCTTT	TRBV6-5	NA	TRBJ1-1	NA
CASSFGQDYGYTF	TGCGCCAGCAGCTTCGGACAGGACTATGGCTACACCTTC	TRBV5-1	NA	TRBJ1-2	TRBD1
CASSLISGGGYGYTF	TGTGCCAGCAGTTTAATTTCAGGGGGCGGCTATGGCTACACCTTC	TRBV27	NA	TRBJ1-2	TRBD1
CASSQDPGRPLSYNEQFF	TGCGCCAGCAGCCAAGACCCGGGAAGGCCCCTCTCCTACAATGAGCAGTTCTTC	TRBV4-3	NA	TRBJ2-1	NA
CASSQDGRAEETQYF	TGCGCCAGCAGCCAAGATGGGAGGGCAGAGGAGACCCAGTACTTC	TRBV4-3	few	TRBJ2-5	TRBD2
CASSLRLAGYSDNEQFF	TGTGCCAGCAGCCTGAGACTAGCGGGTTACTCTGACAATGAGCAGTTCTTC	TRBV14	once	TRBJ2-1	TRBD2
CASSSTDSNTGELFF	TGTGCCAGCAGCTCGACAGATTCGAACACCGGGGAGCTGTTTTTT	TRBV7-9	NA	TRBJ2-2	NA
CASSPPETQYF	TGTGCCAGCAGCCCACCGGAGACCCAGTACTTC	TRBV11-3	NA	TRBJ2-5	NA
CASSAPRASRGDTQYF	TGTGCCAGCAGCGCACCCAGGGCCTCCCGGGGGGATACGCAGTATTTT	TRBV7-2	NA	TRBJ2-3	NA
CASSTGYNEQFF	TGTGCCAGCAGTACAGGGTACAATGAGCAGTTCTTC	TRBV27	NA	TRBJ2-1	NA
CATQKGQGSSTDTQYF	TGTGCCACCCAGAAGGGACAGGGGTCGAGCACAGATACGCAGTATTTT	TRBV15	NA	TRBJ2-3	TRBD1
CASSSRQGVNTEAFF	TGTGCCAGCAGCTCCAGACAGGGGGTGAACACTGAAGCTTTCTTT	TRBV9	NA	TRBJ1-1	TRBD1
CARSFRGAENTGELFF	TGTGCCAGAAGCTTCCGAGGGGCGGAGAACACCGGGGAGCTGTTTTTT	TRBV5-3	NA	TRBJ2-2	NA
CASSTGTSGTNEQFF	TGTGCCAGCAGTACCGGGACTAGCGGGACTAATGAGCAGTTCTTC	TRBV27	NA	TRBJ2-1	TRBD2
CASSQEAGAYEQYF	TGTGCCAGCAGCCAAGAAGCGGGAGCTTACGAGCAGTACTTC	TRBV14	NA	TRBJ2-7	TRBD2
CASSQRTGGDQPQHF	TGTGCCAGCAGCCAAAGGACAGGGGGGGATCAGCCCCAGCATTTT	TRBV27	NA	TRBJ1-5	TRBD1
CASSLSGQGNNEQFF	TGCGCCAGCAGCTTGTCGGGACAGGGGAACAATGAGCAGTTCTTC	TRBV5-1	NA	TRBJ2-1	TRBD1
CASSTPQGMPTNEKLFF	TGTGCCAGCAGCACTCCCCAGGGGATGCCAACTAATGAAAAACTGTTTTTT	TRBV7-9	NA	TRBJ1-4	NA
CASSLGQDEQFF	TGTGCCAGCAGCTTGGGACAGGATGAGCAGTTCTTC	TRBV7-8	NA	TRBJ2-1	TRBD1
CASIAPGQGFNEQFF	TGTGCCAGCATCGCCCCGGGACAGGGTTTCAATGAGCAGTTCTTC	TRBV7-9	NA	TRBJ2-1	TRBD1
CASSSPGQGALGANVLTF	TGTGCCAGCAGCTCCCCCGGACAGGGGGCGCTGGGGGCCAACGTCCTGACTTTC	TRBV11-2	NA	TRBJ2-6	TRBD1
CASSLTGDNEQFF	TGTGCCAGCAGCTTGACAGGGGACAATGAGCAGTTCTTC	TRBV7-6	NA	TRBJ2-1	TRBD1
CASSSVYEQYF	TGTGCCAGCAGTTCGGTTTACGAGCAGTACTTC	TRBV28	NA	TRBJ2-7	NA
CASSPANYEQYF	TGTGCCAGCAGCCCAGCCAACTACGAGCAGTACTTC	TRBV7-6	once	TRBJ2-7	NA
CASSLLTGGYEQYF	TGTGCCAGCAGTTTACTGACAGGGGGCTACGAGCAGTACTTC	TRBV27	NA	TRBJ2-7	TRBD1
CASSVEGGTTDTQYF	TGTGCCAGCAGCGTAGAAGGGGGGACCACAGATACGCAGTATTTT	TRBV9	NA	TRBJ2-3	NA
CASSPTNRQGLYTEAFF	TGTGCCAGCAGCCCAACGAACCGACAGGGCTTGTACACTGAAGCTTTCTTT	TRBV27	NA	TRBJ1-1	TRBD1
CASSDTSGRGPQETQYF	TGTGCCAGCAGCGACACTAGCGGGAGAGGGCCCCAAGAGACCCAGTACTTC	TRBV9	NA	TRBJ2-5	TRBD2
CASRQENTGELFF	TGTGCCAGTAGACAGGAGAACACCGGGGAGCTGTTTTTT	TRBV19	NA	TRBJ2-2	NA
CASSLSKGAYQPQHF	TGTGCCAGCAGTTTATCGAAGGGGGCATATCAGCCCCAGCATTTT	TRBV27	once	TRBJ1-5	TRBD1
CASSLAVSGNNEQFF	TGTGCCAGCAGCTTAGCGGTTAGCGGGAATAATGAGCAGTTCTTC	TRBV7-2	NA	TRBJ2-1	TRBD2
CASSGTGDQPQHF	TGTGCCAGCAGTGGGACAGGGGATCAGCCCCAGCATTTT	TRBV6-6	NA	TRBJ1-5	TRBD1
CASSEGLSGRGNEQFF	TGCGCCAGCAGCGAAGGCTTAAGCGGGAGAGGCAATGAGCAGTTCTTC	TRBV5-1	NA	TRBJ2-1	TRBD2
CASSRNTEAFF	TGTGCCAGCAGCCGGAACACTGAAGCTTTCTTT	TRBV27	NA	TRBJ1-1	NA
CASSSFNYNEQFF	TGTGCCAGCAGCTCCTTTAACTACAATGAGCAGTTCTTC	TRBV9	NA	TRBJ2-1	NA
CASSPGSGGYRGNQPQHF	TGTGCCAGCTCACCCGGGTCTGGGGGTTACCGAGGGAATCAGCCCCAGCATTTT	TRBV18	NA	TRBJ1-5	NA
CSVEELTSATTDTQYF	TGCAGCGTTGAAGAACTGACTAGCGCGACCACAGATACGCAGTATTTT	TRBV29-1	NA	TRBJ2-3	TRBD2
CASSAEGGYYNEQFF	TGTGCCAGCAGTGCGGAAGGGGGTTATTACAATGAGCAGTTCTTC	TRBV2	NA	TRBJ2-1	NA
CASSPLSRSLEAFF	TGTGCAAGCAGCCCTCTTTCGCGCAGCCTTGAAGCTTTCTTT	TRBV7-8	NA	TRBJ1-1	NA